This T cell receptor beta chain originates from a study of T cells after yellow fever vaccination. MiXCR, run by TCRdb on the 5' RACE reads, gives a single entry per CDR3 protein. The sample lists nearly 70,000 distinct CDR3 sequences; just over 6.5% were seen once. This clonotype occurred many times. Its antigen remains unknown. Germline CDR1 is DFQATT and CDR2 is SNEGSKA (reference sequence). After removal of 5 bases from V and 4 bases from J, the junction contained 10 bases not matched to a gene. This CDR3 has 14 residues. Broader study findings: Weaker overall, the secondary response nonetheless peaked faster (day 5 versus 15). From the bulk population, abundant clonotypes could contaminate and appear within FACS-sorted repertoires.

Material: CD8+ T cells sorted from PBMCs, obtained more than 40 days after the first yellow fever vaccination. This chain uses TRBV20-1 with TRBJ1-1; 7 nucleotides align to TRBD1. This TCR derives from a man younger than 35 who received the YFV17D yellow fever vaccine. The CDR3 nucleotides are TGCAGTGCTGAAACGATGACAGGGATCACTGAAGCTTTCTTT. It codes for CSAETMTGITEAFF.